The 3 T cell receptor beta chains below come from one sample, sequenced in a study of cytomegalovirus exposure and HLA in healthy donors. Vbeta (60) and Jbeta (13) primers were used in the PCR. Measured with immunoSEQ multiplex PCR; TCRdb has only the in-frame clones, and not every one. This sample carries fewer than 250,000 clones, roughly 80% of them seen once, and the ten largest clones take about 3%. What was sequenced was PBMCs. All receptors come from a man between 25 and 39 years old in good health and CMV-seronegative.

The chain recombines TRBV27 with TRBJ2-3; 10 bases are a match to TRBD1. CDR1 is MNHEY and CDR2 is SMNVEV in the germline V gene (reference sequence). The CDR3 extends over 14 amino acids. Germline trimming cut 6 bases from V and 3 bases from J; bases unmatched to any gene: 3. The DNA of the CDR3 is TGTGCCAGCAGAAGGACAGGGGGTACAGATACGCAGTATTTT. Translation gives CASRRTGGTDTQYF.

The chain couples TRBV9 to TRBJ1-4; D might be TRBD1 (5 bases). The CDR3 is 15 amino acids. Trimming took 0 bases from V and 6 from J, leaving 12 bases between them. Germline loops: CDR1 SGDLS, CDR2 YYNGEE. Here the CDR3 DNA reads TGTGCCAGCAGCGTAGCTCAGGGAAGACATGAAAAACTGTTTTTT. It specifies CASSVAQGRHEKLFF.

The chain employs TRBV19 and TRBJ1-2; D remains ambiguous. Per germline, CDR1 LNHDA and CDR2 SQIVND (reference sequence). This CDR3 is built from 11 residues. V gave up 6 bases and J gave up 12 bases, with 14 bases separating them. The CDR3 coding sequence is TGTGCCAGTAGATGGGGAGATCGGCACACCTTC. Protein sequence: CASRWGDRHTF.